Detailed here is one T cell receptor beta chain. What it binds is not known. The time point denotes: persistent/refractory GD, antithyroid drugs over 5 years with positive TRAb. PBMC-derived RNA was used for the TCR library. Staff took roughly 9.6 milliliters of peripheral blood and put it into EDTA tubes. This specimen comes from a study of regulatory T cells in long-lasting Graves disease. General study results and limits: TRBV28, TRBJ1-2 and TRBJ2-5 were favored in persistent disease. Accuracy may have suffered from the small sample size. Researchers reported studying only peripheral blood, not thyroid tissue.

Building the TCR beta libraries relied on iRepertoire HTBI primers, and CDR3 regions underwent Arm-PCR. In TCRdb, the multiplex PCR reads were re-called with MiXCR into one record per CDR3 protein. This sample yields 350,000 to 450,000 distinct CDR3 sequences, of which 21% are seen a single time; roughly an eighth belongs to the top ten. The CDR3 has 15 residues. Looked up from germline, CDR1 is MNHEY and CDR2 is SMNVEV (reference sequence). V gave up 5 bases and J gave up 5 bases; unmatched junction bases: 9. The V gene is TRBV27, the J gene TRBJ2-5; 9 nucleotides line up with TRBD2. This specimen was peripheral blood mononuclear cells (PBMCs), taken when the disease was refractory, from a patient treated with antithyroid drugs. The origin of this receptor is a female donor with Graves disease. The CDR3 is CASSPWREGGETQYF. The CDR3 nucleotides are TGTGCCAGCAGTCCCTGGCGGGAGGGTGGGGAGACCCAGTACTTC.